This T cell receptor beta chain was sequenced for a study of blood T cell repertoires in COVID-19. The wider study: Samples of COVID-19 (acute and convalescent) were obtained from the United States, Italy and Spain.

Individuals aged roughly 18 to 90 years were recruited from about two dozen US areas. The repertoire was sequenced with immunoSEQ multiplex PCR; TCRdb's copy has only in-frame clones and lacks some. The repertoire has about 260,000 clones, about 86% of them found once; the top ten carry approximately 4%. In germline, CDR1 is MNHEY, CDR2 SVGEGT. V shed 4 bases and J shed 1 base, with 11 bases lying between them. The CDR3 runs 15 residues. This receptor was taken from a man aged 25-45 years with acute COVID-19. The source material was PBMCs or T cells enriched from blood (not recorded which). The chain is built from TRBV6-2 or TRBV6-3 and TRBJ1-5; possible D gene TRBD1, 5 bases. Here the CDR3 DNA reads TGTGCCAGCAGTTGGAGGGGCAACAGCAATCAGCCCCAGCATTTT. Translation: CASSWRGNSNQPQHF.